The text below deals with one TCR beta chain. The antigen remains undetermined. This record comes from a study of T-cell reconstitution after alpha-beta-depleted transplantation in children. Findings and caveats of the study: Newly produced T cells mostly accounted for T-cell counts and diversity one year post-transplant. About two months after transplant, alpha-beta T cells reportedly came from several hundred expanded graft clones.

Unique molecular identifiers tagged the TCRbeta library. One entry per CDR3 protein, called by TCRdb with MiXCR from the PCR reads. Among around 140,000 distinct CDR3 sequences, about 9% were seen once, and the ten largest hold 15% to 20%. Germline V gene lookup returns CDR1 MNHEY and CDR2 SVGAGI. Trimming cost V 2 bases and J 2 bases, with 16 bases left between them. This CDR3 has 16 amino acids. The chain combines TRBV6-5 with TRBJ2-7; D tentatively reads TRBD1 or TRBD2 (5 bases each). Source: PBMCs, mostly from graft donor cells, taken 180 days after TCRalphabeta/CD19-depleted stem cell transplant. The receptor was isolated from a female patient aged 2 to 10 who had a stem cell transplant for congenital amegakaryocytic thrombocytopenia, so the T cells may come from the graft donor. In DNA, the CDR3 is TGTGCCAGCAGTTACGGATTCGGGACCGCGCCCTACGAGCAGTACTTC. This gives the protein CASSYGFGTAPYEQYF.